The entry that follows covers one T cell receptor beta chain sequence. The record originates from a study of OX40 agonist ivuxolimab in advanced cancers. Germline V gene data show CDR1 as SGHRS and CDR2 as YFSETQ. This CDR3 spans 14 amino acids. Trimming cost V 5 bases and J 5 bases, with 15 bases left between them. The table came from immunoSEQ multiplex PCR; TCRdb's copy has only in-frame clones and leaves some out. The sample consists of around 64,000 clones, about 90% of them appearing once. This rearrangement joins TRBV5-1 to TRBJ2-3, with no clear D. The sequenced sample was CD4+ or CD8+ T cells sorted from blood, obtained in a trial of the OX40 agonist ivuxolimab. The receptor comes from an adult with an advanced solid tumor such as melanoma, head and neck, liver or kidney cancer. The CDR3 is CASSPDPIKDTQYF. CDR3 sequence (DNA): TGCGCCAGCAGTCCGGACCCAATTAAAGATACGCAGTATTTT.